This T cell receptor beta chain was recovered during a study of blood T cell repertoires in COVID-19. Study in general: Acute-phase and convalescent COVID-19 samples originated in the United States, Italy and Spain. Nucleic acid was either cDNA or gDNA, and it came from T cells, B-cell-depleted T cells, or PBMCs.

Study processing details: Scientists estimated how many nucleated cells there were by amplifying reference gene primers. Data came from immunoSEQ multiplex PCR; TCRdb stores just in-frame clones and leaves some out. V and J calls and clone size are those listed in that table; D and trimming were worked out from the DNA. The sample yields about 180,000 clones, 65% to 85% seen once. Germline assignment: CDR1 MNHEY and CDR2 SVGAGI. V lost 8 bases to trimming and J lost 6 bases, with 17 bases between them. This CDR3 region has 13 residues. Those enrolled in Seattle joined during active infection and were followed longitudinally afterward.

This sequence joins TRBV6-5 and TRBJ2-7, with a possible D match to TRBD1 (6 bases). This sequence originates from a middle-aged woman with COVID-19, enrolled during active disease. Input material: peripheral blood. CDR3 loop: CASFRGSLGEQYF. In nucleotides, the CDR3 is TGTGCCAGCTTTAGGGGGAGTCTGGGCGAGCAGTACTTC.